A single sample is the source of the 29 T cell receptor beta chains below, sequenced in a study of blood T cell repertoires in COVID-19. Clones were read by immunoSEQ multiplex PCR, and TCRdb kept only the in-frame ones, dropping some. The top ten hold 15% to 20% of the sample, which has more than 85,000 clones, roughly 80% seen once. Sequencing was performed on peripheral blood. Every receptor here comes from a woman in her fifties or sixties with acute or convalescent COVID-19.

The chain combines TRBV5-1 with TRBJ2-7; a weak D match, TRBD2 (6 bases). The ends were cut back, 2 bases at V and 5 bases at J, with 8 bases in the middle. Germline V CDR1 and CDR2: SGHRS, YFSETQ. This CDR3 region has 12 residues. The CDR3 DNA follows: TGCGCCAGCAGCTTTGGGGGGAACGAGCAGTACTTC. Translation: CASSFGGNEQYF.

The V and J genes are TRBV20-1 and TRBJ1-2; D is ambiguous. V was cut by 3 bases and J by 3 bases, with 5 bases left in between. Germline V CDR1 and CDR2: DFQATT, SNEGSKA (reference sequence). CDR3 length equals 11 residues. This CDR3 is CSASDYYGYTF. The CDR3 DNA is TGCAGTGCTAGCGACTACTATGGCTACACCTTC.

This clone was picked up a small number of times. This CDR3 is also generated by other DNA sequences in the sample. This chain links TRBV7-2 with TRBJ2-5; D ambiguous. V was cut by 5 bases and J by 2 bases, with 3 bases left in between. The germline V gene has CDR1 SGHTA and CDR2 FQGNSA. The CDR3 totals 11 residues. The CDR3 DNA follows: TGTGCCAGCAGCCCGCAAGAGACCCAGTACTTC. Residues: CASSPQETQYF.

J is TRBJ1-3 and V is TRBV28; no firm D call. The CDR3 consists of 16 residues. Per the germline V gene, CDR1 is MDHEN and CDR2 is SYDVKM. Trimming removed 7 bases at V and 0 bases at J, with 16 bases between. The CDR3 region has the DNA TGTGCCAGCACCCCCCCGAGGCAGATCTCTGGAAACACCATATATTTT. It specifies CASTPPRQISGNTIYF.

V usage is TRBV6-5 and J usage is TRBJ2-2; D is uncertain. This CDR3 comprises 14 residues. Germline lookup yields CDR1 MNHEY and CDR2 SVGAGI. The ends were cut back, 2 bases at V and 3 bases at J, with 7 bases in the middle. The CDR3 DNA reads as TGTGCCAGCAGTTACGGCGGATACACCGGGGAGCTGTTTTTT. Its translation: CASSYGGYTGELFF.

The chain joins TRBV11-3 to TRBJ2-7; 10 bases agree with TRBD1. Germline V CDR1 and CDR2: SGHNT, YENEEA. The CDR3 consists of 16 residues. Germline trimming cut 5 bases from V and 6 bases from J; bases unmatched to any gene: 13. CDR3 region: CASSRQGAIFSGEQYF. CDR3 sequence (DNA): TGTGCCAGCAGCCGACAGGGGGCGATATTTTCGGGCGAGCAGTACTTC.

The chain uses TRBV5-1 and TRBJ1-6; 9 nucleotides line up with TRBD1. The CDR3 has 16 amino acids. Unmatched junction bases numbered 3, after V lost 2 bases and J lost 3 bases. CDR1 and CDR2 from the germline V gene are SGHRS and YFSETQ. CDR3 loop: CASSLDRGYYNSPLHF. The DNA for the CDR3 is TGCGCCAGCAGCTTAGACAGGGGGTACTATAATTCACCCCTCCACTTT.

The chain has TRBV27 and TRBJ1-2; D is unclear. V was clipped by 4 bases and J by 6 bases, with 12 bases between them. This CDR3 has 13 residues. CDR1 and CDR2 (germline): MNHEY, SMNVEV (reference sequence). The CDR3 DNA follows: TGTGCCAGCAGTTCCCGGGAGGCAGATGGCTACACCTTC. This codes for CASSSREADGYTF.

The chain carries TRBV3-1 (or the pseudogene TRBV3-2) and TRBJ1-6; 8 positions match TRBD1. With 6 bases clipped from V and 7 bases from J, the junction kept 5 bases outside the gene matches. Germline V CDR1 and CDR2: LGHDT, YNNKEL (reference sequence). The CDR3 covers 14 residues. The CDR3 is CASSSDRENSPLHF. CDR3 nucleotides: TGTGCCAGCAGTTCGGACAGGGAGAATTCACCCCTCCACTTT.

The V and J genes are TRBV5-1 and TRBJ2-1; 10 bases map to TRBD2. V lost 1 base to trimming and J lost 7 bases; unmatched junction nucleotides: 5. The V gene's germline CDR1 is SGHRS and CDR2 YFSETQ. CDR3 length equals 15 residues. CDR3: CASSLSGGAGNEQFF. CDR3 nucleotide sequence: TGCGCCAGCAGCTTGAGCGGGGGGGCCGGAAATGAGCAGTTCTTC. Together with reference TRBV5-1 and TRBJ2-1, the CDR3 gives the full variable domain: KAGVTQTPRYLIKTRGQQVTLSCSPISGHRSVSWYQQTPGQGLQFLFEYFSETQRNKGNFPGRFSGRQFSNSRSEMNVSTLELGDSALYLCASSLSGGAGNEQFFGPGTRLTVL.

The chain uses TRBV11-3 and TRBJ1-1; D gene ambiguous. Trimming took 0 bases from V and 3 from J, leaving 8 bases between them. The V gene's germline CDR1 is SGHNT and CDR2 YENEEA. There are 14 residues in the CDR3. CDR3 amino acids: CASSLEGSYTEAFF. The CDR3 nucleotides read TGTGCCAGCAGCTTAGAGGGCAGCTACACTGAAGCTTTCTTT.

The rearrangement links TRBV2 to TRBJ2-3, with 7 bases aligning to TRBD2. This CDR3 contains 12 residues. The germline V gene encodes CDR1 SNHLY and CDR2 FYNNEI. CDR3 nucleotide sequence: TGTGCGGTGGCGGGGGATGCAGATACGCAGTATTTT. This codes for CAVAGDADTQYF.

The CDR3 sequence is CASSPGGSAGNTIYF. The CDR3 bases are TGTGCCAGCAGCCCTGGCGGGTCCGCTGGAAACACCATATATTTT. The rearrangement links TRBV7-9 to TRBJ1-3; D unresolved. V was shortened by 5 bases and J by 2 bases, with 13 bases between the two germline ends. CDR1 is SEHNR and CDR2 is FQNEAQ in the germline V gene (reference sequence). The CDR3 extends over 15 amino acids. The whole variable domain, remainder taken from reference TRBV7-9 and TRBJ1-3, is DTGVSQNPRHKITKRGQNVTFRCDPISEHNRLYWYRQTLGQGPEFLTYFQNEAQLEKSRLLSDRFSAERPKGSFSTLEIQRTEQGDSAMYLCASSPGGSAGNTIYFGEGSWLTVV.

V is TRBV28 and J is TRBJ1-5; possibly TRBD1 for D (5 bases). V was cut by 5 bases and J by 1 base, with 9 bases left in between. The germline V gene has CDR1 MDHEN and CDR2 SYDVKM. The CDR3 covers 14 residues. CDR3 region: CASSQGGSNQPQHF. CDR3 nucleotide sequence: TGTGCCAGCAGTCAGGGAGGAAGCAATCAGCCCCAGCATTTT. Based on the CDR3 plus reference TRBV28 and TRBJ1-5, the full variable domain is DVKVTQSSRYLVKRTGEKVFLECVQDMDHENMFWYRQDPGLGLRLIYFSYDVKMKEKGDIPEGYSVSREKKERFSLILESASTNQTSMYLCASSQGGSNQPQHFGDGTRLSIL.

The chain joins TRBV20-1 to TRBJ1-6; no definite D call. Per the germline V gene, CDR1 is DFQATT and CDR2 is SNEGSKA (reference sequence). V was pared by 6 bases and J by 9 bases, with 6 bases between. This CDR3 spans 10 amino acids. The CDR3 nucleotides read TGCAGTGCCCTCCCTTCACCCCTCCACTTT. Translation: CSALPSPLHF.

This chain uses TRBV10-3 with TRBJ2-1, with 10 bases lining up with TRBD1. Germline lookup yields CDR1 ENHRY and CDR2 SYGVKD. V was pared by 10 bases and J by 3 bases, with 12 bases of the junction left unmatched. This CDR3 has 16 amino acids. DNA of the CDR3: TGTGCCAGCCTAAAATCCGGGACAGGGGTCTACAATGAGCAGTTCTTC. Residues: CASLKSGTGVYNEQFF.

The genes are TRBV18 and TRBJ2-3; D not certain. The CDR3 extends over 13 amino acids. Germline CDR1 is KGHSH and CDR2 is LQKENI. V was cut by 3 bases and J by 3 bases, with 7 bases left in between. The CDR3 is CASSPLGTDTQYF. The CDR3 DNA is TGTGCCAGCTCACCGCTCGGGACAGATACGCAGTATTTT.

CDR3 in DNA: TGTGCCACCAGCAGAGCCAGGGGGCCTGCGTATGGCTACACCTTC. As protein: CATSRARGPAYGYTF. The V call is TRBV15, the J call TRBJ1-2; 8 bases align to TRBD1. Per the germline V gene, CDR1 is LNHNV and CDR2 is YYDKDF (reference sequence). Trimming cost V 1 base and J 5 bases; bases outside gene matches: 6. This CDR3 contains 15 residues.

This clone was picked up a small number of times. No conserved phenylalanine or tryptophan is present at the end of the CDR3, so a read error is the likely explanation. It is unclear where the CDR3 begins or ends on the DNA, so no DNA is shown, and the CDR3 is as TCRdb lists it. V and J are TRBV7-7 and TRBJ2-7; TRBD1, the table's D call, lacks a check against the DNA. Termini included, the CDR3 measures 11 amino acids. Germline CDR1 is SSHAT and CDR2 is FNYEAQ (reference sequence). The CDR3 protein is CASSLGAGAAI.

The chain has TRBV28 and TRBJ2-3; TRBD2 matches at 10 bases. Trimming at V came to 8 bases and at J to 0 bases, leaving 11 bases not matched to a gene. Germline CDR1 is MDHEN and CDR2 is SYDVKM. This CDR3 has 17 amino acids. CDR3 DNA sequence: TGTGCCAGCCAGGGGGTAGCGGGGGGATTTAGCACAGATACGCAGTATTTT. Translation: CASQGVAGGFSTDTQYF.

The gene calls are TRBV28 and TRBJ1-3; D gene unclear. The CDR3 sequence is 12 residues long. Trimming removed 4 bases at V and 4 bases at J, with 5 bases between. Looked up from germline, CDR1 is MDHEN and CDR2 is SYDVKM. The CDR3 loop is CASSSGGNTIYF. The CDR3 DNA reads TGTGCCAGCAGTTCCGGGGGAAACACCATATATTTT.

The rearrangement joins TRBV6-6 to TRBJ2-5; TRBD2 matches at 12 bases. Germline V gene data show CDR1 as MNHNY and CDR2 as SVGAGI (reference sequence). The CDR3 has 14 amino acids. J was trimmed by 5 bases and V by 6 bases; bases with no gene match: 4. The CDR3 protein is CASRRTSGGETQYF. As DNA, the CDR3 is TGTGCCAGCAGGAGAACTAGCGGGGGGGAGACCCAGTACTTC.

Details on this clone: The sample holds other DNA sequences that translate to the same CDR3. The chain is built from TRBV6-1 and TRBJ2-7; D perhaps matches TRBD1 (6 bases). Between the trimmed V and J ends, which lost 2 bases and 0 bases, there was a span of 8 bases. Germline V gives CDR1 MNHNS, CDR2 SASEGT. CDR3 length: 14 amino acids. The CDR3 reads CASSEQGSSYEQYF. CDR3 DNA: TGTGCCAGCAGTGAACAGGGGAGCTCCTACGAGCAGTACTTC.

The chain joins TRBV5-5 to TRBJ1-4, with 8 bases fitting TRBD1. In germline, CDR1 is SGHKS, CDR2 YYEKEE (reference sequence). With 4 bases clipped from V and 7 bases from J, the junction kept 6 bases outside the gene matches. The CDR3 covers 14 residues. The CDR3 coding sequence is TGTGCCAGCAGCCGGGACAGGCCAGGTGAAAAACTGTTTTTT. It encodes CASSRDRPGEKLFF.

This clone has only a few counts. The V and J genes are TRBV28 and TRBJ2-7; D is possibly TRBD1 (5 bases). The CDR3 consists of 17 residues. Trimming removed 7 bases at V and 0 bases at J, with 22 bases between. Germline V gene sequence: CDR1 MDHEN, CDR2 SYDVKM. The CDR3 protein is CASTTNFGAGSSYEQYF. CDR3 coding DNA: TGTGCCAGCACCACGAATTTTGGGGCAGGATCCTCCTACGAGCAGTACTTC. The entire variable domain, with the rest obtained from reference TRBV28 and TRBJ2-7, is as follows: DVKVTQSSRYLVKRTGEKVFLECVQDMDHENMFWYRQDPGLGLRLIYFSYDVKMKEKGDIPEGYSVSREKKERFSLILESASTNQTSMYLCASTTNFGAGSSYEQYFGPGTRLTVT.

The V call is TRBV29-1, the J call TRBJ1-5; D might be TRBD1 (5 bases). CDR1 and CDR2 from the germline V gene are SQVTM and ANQGSEA. The CDR3 runs 13 residues. V gave up 2 bases and J gave up 4 bases, with 9 bases separating them. CDR3 sequence: CSVEIGGNQPQHF. The CDR3, as DNA: TGCAGCGTTGAAATCGGGGGGAATCAGCCCCAGCATTTT.

The V gene is TRBV30, the J gene TRBJ2-7; 7 bases align to TRBD1. J gave up 0 bases and V 8 bases, and 7 bases lay outside the gene matches. Germline V gene data show CDR1 as GTSNPN and CDR2 as SVGIG (reference sequence). This CDR3 has 13 amino acids. In DNA form, the CDR3 reads TGTGCCGGGGGTAGGGGGCCCTCCTACGAGCAGTACTTC. Protein product: CAGGRGPSYEQYF.

This chain connects TRBV19 to TRBJ1-1, with D maybe TRBD1 (5 bases). CDR1 and CDR2 from the germline V gene are LNHDA and SQIVND (reference sequence). The CDR3 length is 15 residues. V lost 6 bases, J lost 4 bases, and 18 bases lay in between. CDR3 region: CASSWGGAPGTEAFF. CDR3 coding DNA: TGTGCCAGTAGCTGGGGAGGGGCACCGGGCACTGAAGCTTTCTTT.

This clone has more than one count but fewer than ten. This sequence joins TRBV20-1 and TRBJ1-1, with 7 bases that match TRBD1. The CDR3 is 11 residues long. The V and J ends lost 6 bases and 11 bases, in that order; junction bases with no gene match: 9. Germline V lookup: CDR1 DFQATT, CDR2 SNEGSKA (reference sequence). The CDR3 reads CSASQGVGAFF. The CDR3 DNA follows: TGCAGTGCGAGCCAGGGGGTTGGGGCTTTCTTT.